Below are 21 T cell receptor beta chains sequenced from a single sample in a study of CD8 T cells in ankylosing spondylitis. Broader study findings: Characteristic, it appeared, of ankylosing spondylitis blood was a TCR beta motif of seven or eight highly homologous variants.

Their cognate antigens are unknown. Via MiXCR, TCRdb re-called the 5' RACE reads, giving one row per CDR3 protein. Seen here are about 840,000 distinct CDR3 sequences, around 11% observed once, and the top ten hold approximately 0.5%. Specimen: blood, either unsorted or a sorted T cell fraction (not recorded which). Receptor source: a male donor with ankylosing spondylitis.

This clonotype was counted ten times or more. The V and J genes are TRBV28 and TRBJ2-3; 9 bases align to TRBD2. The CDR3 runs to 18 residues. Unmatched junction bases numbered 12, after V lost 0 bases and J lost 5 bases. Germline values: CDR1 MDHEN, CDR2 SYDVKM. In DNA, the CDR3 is TGTGCCAGCAGTTTATGGTATGGGCGGGAGGGCCAGGGAGATACGCAGTATTTT. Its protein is CASSLWYGREGQGDTQYF.

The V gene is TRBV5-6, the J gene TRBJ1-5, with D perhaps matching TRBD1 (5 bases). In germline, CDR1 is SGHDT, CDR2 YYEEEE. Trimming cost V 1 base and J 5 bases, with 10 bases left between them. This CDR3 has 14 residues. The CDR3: CASSLIGRDQPQHF. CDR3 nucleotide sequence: TGTGCCAGCAGCTTGATCGGCAGGGATCAGCCCCAGCATTTT.

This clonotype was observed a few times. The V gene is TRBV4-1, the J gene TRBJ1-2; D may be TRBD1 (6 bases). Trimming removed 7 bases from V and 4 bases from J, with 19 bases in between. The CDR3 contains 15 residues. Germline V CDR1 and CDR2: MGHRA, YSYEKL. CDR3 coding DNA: TGCGCCAGCACCGAAGGTCGGGGGGCAGGCTATGGCTACACCTTC. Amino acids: CASTEGRGAGYGYTF.

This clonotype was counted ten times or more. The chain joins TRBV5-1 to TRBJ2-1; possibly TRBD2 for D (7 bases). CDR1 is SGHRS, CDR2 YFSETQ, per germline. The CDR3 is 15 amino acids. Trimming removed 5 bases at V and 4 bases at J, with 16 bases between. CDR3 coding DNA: TGCGCCAGCAGGGGAGGGGGAGCCGCATACAATGAGCAGTTCTTC. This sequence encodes CASRGGGAAYNEQFF.

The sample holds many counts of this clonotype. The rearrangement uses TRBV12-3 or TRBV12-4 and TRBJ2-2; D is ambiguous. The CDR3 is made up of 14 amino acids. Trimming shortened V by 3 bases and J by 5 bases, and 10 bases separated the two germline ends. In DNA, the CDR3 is TGTGCCAGCAGTTTTCTCACAGAGACCGGGGAGCTGTTTTTT. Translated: CASSFLTETGELFF.

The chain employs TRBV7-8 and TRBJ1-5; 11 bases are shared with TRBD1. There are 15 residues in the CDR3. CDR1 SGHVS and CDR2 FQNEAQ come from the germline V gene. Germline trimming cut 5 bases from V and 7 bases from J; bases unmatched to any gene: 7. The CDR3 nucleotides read TGTGCCAGCAGCCTTTGGGACAGGGGGTTACAGCCCCAGCATTTT. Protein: CASSLWDRGLQPQHF.

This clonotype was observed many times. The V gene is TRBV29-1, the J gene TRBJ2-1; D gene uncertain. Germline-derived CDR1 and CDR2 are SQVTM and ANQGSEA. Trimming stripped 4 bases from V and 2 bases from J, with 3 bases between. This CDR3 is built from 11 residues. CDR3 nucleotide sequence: TGCAGCGTTGCGCCCTACAATGAGCAGTTCTTC. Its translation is CSVAPYNEQFF.

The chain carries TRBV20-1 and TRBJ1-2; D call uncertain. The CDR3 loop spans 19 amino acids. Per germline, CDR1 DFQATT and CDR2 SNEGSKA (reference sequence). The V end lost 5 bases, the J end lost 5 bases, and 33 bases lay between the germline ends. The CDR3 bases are TGCAGTGCTCCTACCCCATGGGCCAGGCAAGAGGACGCTTGGTATGGCTACACCTTC. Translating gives CSAPTPWARQEDAWYGYTF.

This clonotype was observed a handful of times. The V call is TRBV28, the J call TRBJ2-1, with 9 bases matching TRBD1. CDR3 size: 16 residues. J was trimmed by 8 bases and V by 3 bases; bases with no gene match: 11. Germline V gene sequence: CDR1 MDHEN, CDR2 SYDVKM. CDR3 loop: CASSFTEGQGVHEQFF. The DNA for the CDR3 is TGTGCCAGCAGTTTCACCGAGGGACAGGGCGTCCATGAGCAGTTCTTC.

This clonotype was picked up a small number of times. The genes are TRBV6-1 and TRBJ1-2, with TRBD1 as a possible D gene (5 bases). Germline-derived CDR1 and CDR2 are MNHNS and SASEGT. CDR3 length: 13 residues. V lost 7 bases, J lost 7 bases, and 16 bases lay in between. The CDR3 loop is CASNPSGYGGYTF. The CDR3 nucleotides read TGTGCCAGCAACCCTTCAGGGTACGGTGGCTACACCTTC.

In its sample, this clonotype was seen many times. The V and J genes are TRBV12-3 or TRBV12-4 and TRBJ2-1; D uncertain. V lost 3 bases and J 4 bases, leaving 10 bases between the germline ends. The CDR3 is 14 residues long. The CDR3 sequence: CASSLGGWYNEQFF. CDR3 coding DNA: TGTGCCAGCAGTTTGGGCGGTTGGTACAATGAGCAGTTCTTC.

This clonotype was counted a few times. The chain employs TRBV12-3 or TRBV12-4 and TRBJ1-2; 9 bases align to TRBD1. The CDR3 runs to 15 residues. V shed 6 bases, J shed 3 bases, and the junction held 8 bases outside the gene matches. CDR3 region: CASRTSTGGHYGYTF. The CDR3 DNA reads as TGTGCCAGCAGAACCTCGACAGGGGGACACTATGGCTACACCTTC.

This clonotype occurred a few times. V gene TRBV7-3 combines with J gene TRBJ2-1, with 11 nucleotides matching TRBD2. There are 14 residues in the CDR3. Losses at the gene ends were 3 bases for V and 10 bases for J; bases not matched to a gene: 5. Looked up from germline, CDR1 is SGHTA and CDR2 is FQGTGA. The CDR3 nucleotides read TGTGCCAGCAGCTTTAGCGGGGGGGCCGGAGAGCAGTTCTTC. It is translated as CASSFSGGAGEQFF.

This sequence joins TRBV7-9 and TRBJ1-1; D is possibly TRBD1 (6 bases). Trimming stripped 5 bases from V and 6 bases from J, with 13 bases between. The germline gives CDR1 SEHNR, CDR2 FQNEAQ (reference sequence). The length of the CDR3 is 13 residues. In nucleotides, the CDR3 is TGTGCCAGCAGCCTAAGGACAGAGTCTGAAGCTTTCTTT. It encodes CASSLRTESEAFF.

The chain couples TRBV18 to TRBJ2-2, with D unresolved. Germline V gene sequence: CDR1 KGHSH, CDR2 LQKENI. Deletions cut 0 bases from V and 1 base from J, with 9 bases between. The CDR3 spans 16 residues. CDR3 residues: CASSPPAKMNTGELFF. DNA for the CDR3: TGTGCCAGCTCACCACCGGCCAAGATGAACACCGGGGAGCTGTTTTTT.

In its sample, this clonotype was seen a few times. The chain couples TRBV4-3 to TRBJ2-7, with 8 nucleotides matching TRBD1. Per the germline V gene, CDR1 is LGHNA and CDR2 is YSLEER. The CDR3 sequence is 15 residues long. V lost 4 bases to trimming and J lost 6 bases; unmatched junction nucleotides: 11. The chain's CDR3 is CASSRETGEVFEQYF. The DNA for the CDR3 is TGCGCCAGCAGCCGAGAGACAGGGGAAGTTTTCGAGCAGTACTTC.

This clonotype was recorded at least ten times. The CDR3 spells CASSLKGSYEQYF. The CDR3 bases are TGTGCCAGCAGCTTAAAGGGGTCCTACGAGCAGTACTTC. The chain links TRBV7-2 to TRBJ2-7, with D perhaps TRBD1 (5 bases). Trimming removed 2 bases at V and 1 base at J, with 6 bases between. There are 13 residues in the CDR3. Germline CDR1 is SGHTA and CDR2 is FQGNSA.

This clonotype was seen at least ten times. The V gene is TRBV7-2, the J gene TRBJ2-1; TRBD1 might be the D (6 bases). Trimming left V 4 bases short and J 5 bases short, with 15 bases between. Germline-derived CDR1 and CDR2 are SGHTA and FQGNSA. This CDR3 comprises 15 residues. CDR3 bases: TGTGCCAGCAGCTCCTTCAGGGGCGGAAACAATGAGCAGTTCTTC. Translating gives CASSSFRGGNNEQFF.

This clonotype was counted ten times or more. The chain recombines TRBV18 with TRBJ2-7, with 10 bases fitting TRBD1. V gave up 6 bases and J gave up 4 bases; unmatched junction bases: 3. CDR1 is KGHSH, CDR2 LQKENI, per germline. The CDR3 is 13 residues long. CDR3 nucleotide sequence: TGTGCCAGCTCGGACAGGGGGAGTTACGAGCAGTACTTC. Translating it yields CASSDRGSYEQYF.

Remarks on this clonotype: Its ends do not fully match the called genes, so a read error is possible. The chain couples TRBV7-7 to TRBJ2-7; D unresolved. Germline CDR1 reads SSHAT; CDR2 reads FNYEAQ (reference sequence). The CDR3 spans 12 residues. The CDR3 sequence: CASSSFDGEQYF. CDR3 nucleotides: TGTGCTAGCAGCTCCTTCGACGGCGAGCAGTACTTC.

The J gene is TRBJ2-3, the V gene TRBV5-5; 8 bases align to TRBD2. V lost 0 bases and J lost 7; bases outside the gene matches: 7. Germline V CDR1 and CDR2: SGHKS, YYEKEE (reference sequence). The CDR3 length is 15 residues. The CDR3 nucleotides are TGTGCCAGCAGCTTGGTTACGGGAGGGCCGCATACGCAGTATTTT. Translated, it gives CASSLVTGGPHTQYF. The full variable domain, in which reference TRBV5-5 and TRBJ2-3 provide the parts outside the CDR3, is DAGVTQSPTHLIKTRGQQVTLRCSPISGHKSVSWYQQVLGQGPQFIFQYYEKEERGRGNFPDRFSARQFPNYSSELNVNALLLGDSALYLCASSLVTGGPHTQYFGPGTRLTVL.